Included here is one T cell receptor beta chain sequence, with context. Its binding antigen is unknown. The sample holds no much larger clone one base away, and base qualities are not on file. Using the immunoSEQ hsTCRbeta Kit, TCR beta CDR3 regions were sequenced from DNA. In the original analysis: The ImmunoSEQ Analyzer was used to analyse the TCR sequencing data. T cell clonality was calculated on productive rearrangements as 1 minus Pielou's evenness. T cell diversity was measured with the inverse Simpson index on productive templates. T cell density was TCR beta template counts normalized to usable DNA, estimated by amplifying and sequencing housekeeping genes. Two-sided Kruskal-Wallis tests were used to compare TCR metrics between histologic stages. Here the immuneACCESS table is served through TCRdb, limited to in-frame sequences with V and J called. Missing clones are a known gap in these copies; in checked studies unresolved V genes cover under half, and the rest lacks a known reason. V and J calls and clone size are those listed in that table; D and trimming were worked out from the DNA. This sample comprises some 6,200 clones, about 70% of them detected only once. Roughly 9.2% of the sample lies in the top ten.

This entry comes from a study of immune evolution from preneoplasia to lung adenocarcinoma (dated by TCRdb to the early 2020s). Looking at the study overall: Immune contexture across lung adenocarcinoma precursors and invasive adenocarcinoma was profiled using immune gene expression, TCR sequencing and multiplex immunofluorescence. A total of some 55 patients with pulmonary nodules who underwent surgical resection were included in the overall cohort. The immune data were integrated with whole exome sequencing and methylation data from the same cohort of nodules. POLYSOLVER was used to infer Class I HLA alleles from exome data, while LOHHLA was used to detect allele-specific HLA loss. The TCR sequencing data were obtained from about 47 patients. Resected precursor lesions (AAH, AIS, MIA) and invasive adenocarcinomas were compared against paired morphologically normal lung tissue. The sample size was set by how many specimens were available, not by a prior power calculation. It was reported in the study that 105 samples were used for TCR sequencing. The study at large found these results: All patients were from Japan and China, so applicability to Western populations was uncertain. The findings reflected association rather than direct causation, and larger cohorts with long-term follow-up and longitudinal biopsies were considered necessary. Normal lung showed the highest clonality, whereas later-stage lesions appeared to have higher T cell density and diversity but lower clonality. Normal lung had the highest top T cell clone frequencies, which appeared to decline progressively from AAH through AIS, MIA and invasive adenocarcinoma.

The patients had resection in Japan or China between 2014 and 2017. Histologic diagnosis of each case was confirmed independently by two lung cancer pathologists on H&E slides. The AllPrep DNA/RNA FFPE Kit was used to isolate DNA from FFPE tissue. CDR1 and CDR2 are read off the germline V gene as MNHEY and SVGAGI. V was cut back by 5 bases and J by 4 bases, leaving a gap of 8 bases between them. Its CDR3 holds 12 amino acids, cysteine through phenylalanine. Left in the record is the CDR3 DNA by itself, 36 bases read in frame from the first base. The TCR sequence derives from a donor at least 70 years old with lung adenocarcinoma. Source material: FFPE adjacent normal lung tissue. The chain uses TRBV6-5 and TRBJ1-2, with no confidently assigned D gene. The nucleotide sequence is given as TGTGCCAGCAGTCCGACCTTCTATGGCTACACCTTC. It codes for CASSPTFYGYTF.